This TCR beta chain emerged from a study of human T cells and chemical hapten exposure. TCRdb reanalysed the RACE reads using MiXCR and keeps one entry per CDR3 protein. The sample shows fewer than 80,000 distinct CDR3 sequences, about 10% of them seen only once. Time point defined: patch test 3, about 24 weeks after DPC sensitization. Documented treatment: therapeutic diphenylcyclopropenone sensitization with weekly scalp DPC. In this sample, this clonotype turned up many times. This CDR3 has 15 residues. Germline CDR1 reads KGHDR; CDR2 reads SFDVKD. The V end lost 2 bases, the J end lost 6 bases, and 12 bases lay between the germline ends.

The specimen comprised whole blood, sampled in connection with sensitization to the hapten diphenylcyclopropenone (DPC). V usage is TRBV24-1 and J usage is TRBJ2-2; D not certain. This clonotype originated in a woman aged 25-40 years with alopecia areata. Some clones in this sample may be carry-over from other donors' samples. CDR3 region: CATSDYHDFAGELFF. Here the CDR3 DNA reads TGTGCCACCAGTGATTACCATGACTTCGCCGGGGAGCTGTTTTTT.